The present entry profiles one T cell receptor beta chain with its context. The entry originates in a study of cytomegalovirus exposure and HLA in healthy donors. V dropped 0 bases and J dropped 6 bases, with 10 bases sitting between them. There are 14 residues in the CDR3. Germline V CDR1 and CDR2: MNHEY, SVGAGI. In the PCR, 60 Vbeta and 13 Jbeta primers were used. The protocol was immunoSEQ multiplex PCR, while the TCRdb copy is restricted to in-frame clones and leaves out a portion. The sample contains about 150,000 clones, 65% to 80% of which appear only once. This TCR was recovered from a man aged 40-49 years in good health and CMV-seropositive. The chain combines TRBV6-5 with TRBJ2-3, with TRBD2 as a possible D gene (5 bases). The sequenced sample consisted of PBMCs. CDR3 in amino acids: CASSYSEGSDTQYF. CDR3 in DNA: TGTGCCAGCAGTTACTCAGAGGGAAGCGATACGCAGTATTTT.